One sample yielded the 2 T cell receptor beta chains listed below, sequenced in a study of blood T cells in healthy people across ages. Through a sample-barcoded 5' primer and a J-beta primer mix, a second PCR was run for about 6 to 11 cycles. TCRdb re-analysed the 5' RACE reads in MiXCR, keeping a single row per CDR3 protein. The table lists around 1,600,000 distinct CDR3 sequences, around 40% of them singletons, with about 4.1% in the top ten. The specimen was blood. The receptors originated from a woman under 30 in good health.

This chain links TRBV7-2 with TRBJ2-5, with 10 positions matching TRBD2. The germline gives CDR1 SGHTA, CDR2 FQGNSA. The CDR3 sequence is 14 residues long. The J segment lost 11 bases and the V segment lost 7 bases, leaving 13 bases of the junction unmatched. CDR3 sequence reads: CASNRLAGRHEQYF. CDR3 in DNA: TGTGCCAGCAACAGACTAGCGGGCCGTCATGAGCAGTACTTC.

This clonotype was seen a few times. The chain couples TRBV20-1 to TRBJ1-2, with D perhaps matching TRBD1 (5 bases). The CDR3 totals 13 residues. Germline V gene sequence: CDR1 DFQATT, CDR2 SNEGSKA (reference sequence). The V and J ends lost 6 bases and 8 bases respectively, with 19 bases between them. CDR3 in DNA: TGCAGTGCCAAAGGGGCGGTCGCGGGGGGCTACACCTTC. It codes for CSAKGAVAGGYTF.